Following are 10 T cell receptor beta chains from one sample sequenced in a study of response to subunit inactivated influenza vaccine (dated by TCRdb to 2017 to 2018). The protocol used for the library was RT-PCR. Sequenced using an Illumina HiSeq 2500. TCRdb itself trimmed the public reads at Q25 with fastp, ran MiXCR and retained productive beta chains. A single entry per CDR3 protein holds the most common genes and DNA from its merged rows. For this sample the table gives 450,000 to 600,000 distinct CDR3 sequences, of which about 15% were detected only once. The ten biggest clones cover less than 4% of the sample. This material consisted of CD4+ T cells sorted from PBMCs, taken roughly 24 months after vaccination. These receptors all come from a man aged 50 to 69 who received an inactivated influenza vaccine. Donor details come from another sample of the same person, matched by shared clones.

The gene calls are TRBV12-3 or TRBV12-4 and TRBJ2-1; D unclear. The V and J ends lost 1 base and 10 bases respectively, with 11 bases between them. The CDR3 extends over 13 amino acids. The CDR3, as DNA: TGTGCCAGCAGTTTAGGGTCCCAGGACGAGCAGTTCTTC. Translating gives CASSLGSQDEQFF.

The chain links TRBV5-4 to TRBJ2-2; the match to TRBD1 covers 7 bases. Germline V gives CDR1 SGHNT, CDR2 YYREEE (reference sequence). The V and J ends lost 4 bases and 5 bases, in that order; junction bases with no gene match: 2. The CDR3 consists of 13 residues. The CDR3, as DNA: TGTGCCAGCAGCGAACAGGGGACCGGGGAGCTGTTTTTT. As protein: CASSEQGTGELFF.

The V and J genes are TRBV4-1 and TRBJ1-1, with 7 bases identical to TRBD1. Losses at the gene ends were 3 bases for V and 1 base for J; bases not matched to a gene: 14. Germline CDR1 MGHRA, CDR2 YSYEKL. This CDR3 has 18 amino acids. This CDR3 reads CASSHQKPGQRTNTEAFF. Here the CDR3 DNA reads TGCGCCAGCAGCCACCAAAAACCGGGACAGCGAACGAACACTGAAGCTTTCTTT.

This chain joins TRBV20-1 and TRBJ2-7; TRBD2 matches 10 bases. CDR1 and CDR2 (germline): DFQATT, SNEGSKA (reference sequence). The CDR3 spans 16 residues. Trimming at V came to 1 base and at J to 2 bases, leaving 8 bases not matched to a gene. The CDR3 region is CSARAYGLAVPYEQYF. The CDR3 DNA reads as TGCAGTGCTAGAGCCTACGGACTAGCGGTTCCCTACGAGCAGTACTTC.

The J gene is TRBJ1-6, the V gene TRBV25-1; D is uncertain. Trimming stripped 4 bases from V and 7 bases from J, with 11 bases between. Germline CDR1 is MGHDK and CDR2 is SYGVNS. This CDR3 contains 14 residues. The CDR3 reads CASSGDLGNSPLHF. CDR3 sequence (DNA): TGTGCCAGCAGTGGGGATCTGGGGAATTCACCCCTCCACTTT.

This clonotype was counted only a few times. The V call is TRBV28, the J call TRBJ1-5; maybe TRBD1 (6 bases). CDR3 length: 14 amino acids. The V gene lost 2 bases and the J gene lost 9 bases, with 14 bases spanning the gap. The germline CDR1 and CDR2 sequences are MDHEN and SYDVKM. DNA for the CDR3: TGTGCCAGCAGTTTACATCAGGGGCGGGGGCCCCAGCATTTT. This encodes CASSLHQGRGPQHF.

This clonotype was recorded a few times. This CDR3 is CATGTGQETQYF. The DNA for the CDR3 is TGTGCCACCGGGACAGGCCAAGAGACCCAGTACTTC. The chain combines TRBV10-3 with TRBJ2-5, with TRBD1 identical over 8 bases. Trimming removed 10 bases from V and 1 base from J; junction bases left unmatched: 2. Looked up from germline, CDR1 is ENHRY and CDR2 is SYGVKD. The CDR3 is 12 amino acids.

Comments on this clonotype: Mismatch with germline at one junction end may stem from a read error. V and J are TRBV7-7 and TRBJ2-5, with 10 bases aligning to TRBD2. CDR1 and CDR2 from the germline V gene are SSHAT and FNYEAQ (reference sequence). This CDR3 comprises 16 residues. CDR3: CASSLGLSGGSETQYF. CDR3 DNA sequence: TGTGCTAGCAGCTTAGGCCTTAGCGGGGGGTCGGAGACCCAGTACTTC.

V usage is TRBV6-2 or TRBV6-3 and J usage is TRBJ2-1; D unresolved. Germline assignment: CDR1 MNHEY and CDR2 SVGEGT. Deletions cut 0 bases from V and 6 bases from J, with 9 bases between. This CDR3 has 14 amino acids. CDR3 residues: CASSYSALINEQFF. For the CDR3, the DNA is TGTGCCAGCAGTTACTCGGCTCTCATCAATGAGCAGTTCTTC.

This chain connects TRBV4-3 to TRBJ1-6; no reliable D call. Trimming pared 1 base from V and 6 bases from J, leaving 13 bases between. The germline CDR1 and CDR2 sequences are LGHNA and YSLEER. This CDR3 contains 16 residues. CDR3 coding DNA: TGCGCCAGCAGCCAAGTTTCGGGGTTTAGTAATTCACCCCTCCACTTT. This codes for CASSQVSGFSNSPLHF.